The 12 T cell receptor beta chains listed next were all sequenced from one sample in a study of OX40 agonist ivuxolimab in advanced cancers. Repertoires were generated with immunoSEQ multiplex PCR, while TCRdb's copy carries only in-frame clones and drops some. The table lists 65,000 to 75,000 clones, approximately 90% of them singletons, with approximately 0.45% in the top ten. The source material was CD4+ or CD8+ T cells sorted from blood, sampled in a trial of the OX40 agonist ivuxolimab. Receptors were obtained from an adult with an advanced solid tumor such as melanoma, head and neck, liver or kidney cancer.

The chain is built from TRBV5-5 and TRBJ2-2, with D maybe TRBD2 (5 bases). Germline assignment: CDR1 SGHKS and CDR2 YYEKEE (reference sequence). This CDR3 comprises 15 residues. V was clipped by 0 bases and J by 2 bases, with 8 bases between them. The CDR3 protein is CASSLVTGNTGELFF. The CDR3 DNA is TGTGCCAGCAGCTTGGTGACGGGAAACACCGGGGAGCTGTTTTTT.

V gene TRBV7-2 combines with J gene TRBJ2-2, with a possible D match to TRBD1 (6 bases). The CDR3 consists of 16 residues. Between the trimmed V and J ends, which lost 5 bases and 4 bases, there was a span of 17 bases. Per germline, CDR1 SGHTA and CDR2 FQGNSA. This CDR3 is CASSPGGQIATGELFF. CDR3 nucleotides: TGTGCCAGCAGCCCCGGTGGACAGATAGCCACCGGGGAGCTGTTTTTT. Combining the CDR3 with reference TRBV7-2 and TRBJ2-2 gives the whole variable domain GAGVSQSPSNKVTEKGKDVELRCDPISGHTALYWYRQSLGQGLEFLIYFQGNSAPDKSGLPSDRFSAERTGGSVSTLTIQRTQQEDSAVYLCASSPGGQIATGELFFGEGSRLTVL.

The gene calls are TRBV7-2 and TRBJ2-7, with 7 nucleotides matching TRBD1. The trim removed 3 bases at V and 0 bases at J, leaving 2 bases unmatched. CDR1 is SGHTA and CDR2 is FQGNSA in the germline V gene. The CDR3 spans 14 residues. The CDR3 coding sequence is TGTGCCAGCAGCTTGGGACAGACCTCCTACGAGCAGTACTTC. Protein product: CASSLGQTSYEQYF.

The chain recombines TRBV6-6 with TRBJ2-7; D unresolved. This CDR3 has 15 amino acids. V was clipped by 4 bases and J by 0 bases, with 13 bases between them. Looked up from germline, CDR1 is MNHNY and CDR2 is SVGAGI (reference sequence). The CDR3 here is CASSFRLQDSYEQYF. The DNA of the CDR3 is TGTGCCAGCAGTTTCCGGCTACAAGACTCCTACGAGCAGTACTTC.

The chain couples TRBV11-3 to TRBJ2-7; 8 bases align to TRBD2. This CDR3 spans 15 amino acids. V shed 1 base and J 5 bases; nucleotides not matched to a gene: 7. From germline, CDR1 is SGHNT and CDR2 YENEEA. In nucleotides, the CDR3 is TGTGCCAGCAGCTTAGGGATAGCGGGAAGGAACGAGCAGTACTTC. Amino acids: CASSLGIAGRNEQYF.

The chain recombines TRBV5-1 with TRBJ2-7; 7 positions agree with TRBD1. J lost 5 bases, V lost 5 bases, and 13 bases had no gene match. The CDR3 has 15 amino acids. The germline V gene encodes CDR1 SGHRS and CDR2 YFSETQ. CDR3 sequence (DNA): TGCGCCAGCAGGCTCACCGGGACAGCGTCCCACGAGCAGTACTTC. Translation: CASRLTGTASHEQYF.

V gene TRBV6-1 combines with J gene TRBJ2-7; D is uncertain. Germline V CDR1 and CDR2: MNHNS, SASEGT. The CDR3 runs to 15 residues. V lost 1 base to trimming and J lost 3 bases, with 13 bases between them. In DNA form, the CDR3 reads TGTGCCAGCAGTGAAGGCCCCGTGGGTCTCTACGAGCAGTACTTC. Amino acid sequence: CASSEGPVGLYEQYF.

The J gene is TRBJ2-2, the V gene TRBV2; 9 bases align to TRBD1. Trimming removed 6 bases from V and 2 bases from J; junction bases left unmatched: 1. This CDR3 is 14 amino acids long. Germline values: CDR1 SNHLY, CDR2 FYNNEI. CDR3: CASRQGANTGELFF. In DNA form, the CDR3 reads TGTGCCAGCAGACAGGGGGCAAACACCGGGGAGCTGTTTTTT.

This clone was picked up a small number of times. The CDR3 loop reads CASSLNRDNQPQHF. The CDR3 DNA reads as TGTGCCAGTAGCCTCAACAGGGACAATCAGCCCCAGCATTTT. This rearrangement joins TRBV19 to TRBJ1-5; the D gene is possibly TRBD1 (6 bases). The length of the CDR3 is 14 residues. Between the trimmed V and J ends, which lost 6 bases and 3 bases, there was a span of 12 bases. Germline V gene data show CDR1 as LNHDA and CDR2 as SQIVND (reference sequence).

The V call is TRBV27, the J call TRBJ1-5; 10 bases line up with TRBD1. This CDR3 is 15 amino acids long. The germline CDR1 and CDR2 sequences are MNHEY and SMNVEV (reference sequence). Trimming took 6 bases from V and 3 from J; bases not matched to a gene: 5. The CDR3 nucleotides read TGTGCCAGCAGCTCGGGACAGGGGCTCAATCAGCCCCAGCATTTT. It translates to CASSSGQGLNQPQHF.

The V call is TRBV7-2, the J call TRBJ2-2; D not certain. CDR1 is SGHTA and CDR2 is FQGNSA in the germline V gene. The V gene lost 5 bases and the J gene lost 4 bases, with 11 bases spanning the gap. The CDR3 length is 14 residues. Written as DNA, the CDR3 is TGTGCCAGCAGCCTCCGGACGGGCACCGGGGAGCTGTTTTTT. This codes for CASSLRTGTGELFF.

The rearrangement links TRBV7-2 to TRBJ1-2; 10 nucleotides agree with TRBD1. Germline loops: CDR1 SGHTA, CDR2 FQGNSA. CDR3 length: 17 residues. Trimming removed 1 base from V and 4 bases from J; junction bases left unmatched: 9. The CDR3 reads CASSLGVLRDRGYGYTF. DNA for the CDR3: TGTGCCAGCAGCTTAGGAGTTTTGCGGGACAGGGGCTATGGCTACACCTTC.